This TCR beta chain was captured in a study of OX40 agonist ivuxolimab in advanced cancers. The study's findings and limits: Nonresponders included some who also had low normalized T-cell clonal expansion. Among the lowest peripheral clonal expansion occurred in 0.1-3.0 mg/kg partial responders. Expanded peripheral T-cell antigen specificity went undetermined.

Assay: immunoSEQ multiplex PCR; the TCRdb copy retains only in-frame clones and omits some. The repertoire holds around 48,000 clones, with roughly 83% as singletons. Turning to this clone: Its antigen is unknown.

The origin of this receptor is an adult with an advanced solid tumor such as melanoma, head and neck, liver or kidney cancer. The specimen was CD4+ or CD8+ T cells sorted from blood, collected in a trial of the OX40 agonist ivuxolimab.

The CDR3 bases are TGCGCCAGCAGCCAAGATTTAGGGACTAGCGGGAGCTCCTACGAGCAGTACTTC. It yields the protein CASSQDLGTSGSSYEQYF. The chain couples TRBV4-1 to TRBJ2-7, with 14 bases fitting TRBD2. The CDR3 sequence is 18 residues long. V shed 0 bases and J 0 bases; nucleotides not matched to a gene: 4. CDR1 is MGHRA and CDR2 is YSYEKL in the germline V gene.